This entry lists 26 T cell receptor beta chains sequenced from one sample in a study of blood T cells in healthy people across ages. With a J-beta primer mix and a sample-barcoded 5' primer, a second PCR ran roughly 6 to 12 cycles. TCRdb recomputed calls from the 5' RACE reads with MiXCR, one row per CDR3 protein. The sample shows over 500,000 distinct CDR3 sequences, about 26% of them seen only once. These sequences were also reported in another study, on T cells of mothers and their children.

Sequenced material: blood. These receptors were collected from a boy aged 2 to 10 in good health.

The rearrangement joins TRBV5-1 to TRBJ2-3; the match to TRBD1 covers 8 bases. V lost 7 bases to trimming and J lost 2 bases; unmatched junction nucleotides: 6. CDR1 is SGHRS, CDR2 YFSETQ, per germline. The CDR3 covers 14 residues. CDR3 in amino acids: CASAGQGLTDTQYF. The CDR3 DNA reads TGCGCCAGCGCAGGACAGGGCCTCACAGATACGCAGTATTTT.

The V gene is TRBV2, the J gene TRBJ1-2, with 7 bases aligning to TRBD1. V gave up 6 bases and J gave up 3 bases; unmatched junction bases: 4. The germline gives CDR1 SNHLY, CDR2 FYNNEI. CDR3 length: 13 residues. The CDR3 spells CASRTGLDYGYTF. CDR3 sequence (DNA): TGTGCCAGCAGGACAGGGCTGGACTATGGCTACACCTTC.

This clonotype was seen a handful of times. The genes are TRBV27 and TRBJ2-7; a weak D match, TRBD1 (6 bases). Deletions cut 2 bases from V and 7 bases from J, with 15 bases between. This CDR3 is 14 amino acids long. Germline CDR1 is MNHEY and CDR2 is SMNVEV (reference sequence). CDR3 residues: CASSLGAGAWEQYF. CDR3 sequence (DNA): TGTGCCAGCAGTTTAGGGGCAGGGGCTTGGGAGCAGTACTTC.

CDR3 DNA sequence: TGCGCCAGCATCATCAGGAGCTCCTACGAGCAGTACTTC. Its translation is CASIIRSSYEQYF. The J gene is TRBJ2-7, the V gene TRBV23-1; no clear D gene. TRBV23-1 is sorted into the ORF group, with uncertain function. The CDR3 is 13 amino acids. V gave up 7 bases and J gave up 0 bases, with 10 bases separating them.

This clonotype turned up a few times. The chain uses TRBV20-1 and TRBJ2-3; D unresolved. Germline CDR1 and CDR2: DFQATT and SNEGSKA (reference sequence). There are 14 residues in the CDR3. V was shortened by 1 base and J by 0 bases, with 8 bases between the two germline ends. CDR3 sequence (DNA): TGCAGTGCTAGAGTTGTGGGTAGCACAGATACGCAGTATTTT. Amino acid sequence: CSARVVGSTDTQYF.

The chain combines TRBV12-3 or TRBV12-4 with TRBJ2-1, with D perhaps TRBD2 (5 bases). Trimming left V 4 bases short and J 12 bases short, with 16 bases between. The CDR3 loop spans 13 amino acids. The CDR3 loop is CASSYGPGNRQFF. The CDR3 region has the DNA TGTGCCAGCAGTTACGGTCCGGGGAACCGGCAGTTCTTC.

The chain links TRBV10-1 to TRBJ2-5, with 8 bases aligning to TRBD2. Per germline, CDR1 WNHNN and CDR2 SYGVQD (reference sequence). V dropped 8 bases and J dropped 3; count of bases not matched to a gene: 2. The CDR3 length is 12 residues. The CDR3 coding sequence is TGCGCCAGCCCGGGGGGGGAAGAGACCCAGTACTTC. It encodes CASPGGEETQYF.

This clonotype was detected a few times. The chain links TRBV7-9 to TRBJ2-7; 8 positions agree with TRBD2. Germline V lookup: CDR1 SEHNR, CDR2 FQNEAQ (reference sequence). The CDR3 is 13 residues long. V dropped 2 bases and J dropped 6; count of bases not matched to a gene: 3. CDR3 DNA: TGTGCCAGCAGCTTATTACGGGAGGGCGAGCAGTACTTC. Its protein is CASSLLREGEQYF.

The chain carries TRBV11-2 and TRBJ2-1; the match to TRBD2 covers 13 bases. The J call may not be correct, given that the DNA end is closer to TRBJ2-5. The length of the CDR3 is 19 residues. CDR1 and CDR2 from the germline V gene are SGHAT and FQNNGV. CDR3 DNA sequence: TGTGCCAGCAGCGTACTAGCGGGGGGGCCTTCCCTCCCCCTGGGAGCCCAGTACTTC. It encodes CASSVLAGGPSLPLGAQYF.

This clonotype was detected a few times. This chain uses TRBV29-1 with TRBJ2-5; D call uncertain. This CDR3 spans 15 amino acids. Looked up from germline, CDR1 is SQVTM and CDR2 is ANQGSEA. V was pared by 6 bases and J by 2 bases, with 19 bases between. This CDR3 is CSVVLGYGRQETQYF. The DNA for the CDR3 is TGCAGCGTGGTCCTGGGGTACGGTCGGCAAGAGACCCAGTACTTC.

The chain carries TRBV2 and TRBJ1-6, with D perhaps TRBD1 (5 bases). The CDR3 is 15 amino acids. Trimming removed 11 bases at V and 7 bases at J, with 21 bases between. CDR1 and CDR2 (germline): SNHLY, FYNNEI. CDR3 nucleotide sequence: TGTGCCGGCAACCCCGAGGGACCGAACAATTCACCCCTCCACTTT. Protein product: CAGNPEGPNNSPLHF.

This clonotype has only a few counts. The chain combines TRBV20-1 with TRBJ2-3; possible D gene TRBD2, 6 bases. Looked up from germline, CDR1 is DFQATT and CDR2 is SNEGSKA (reference sequence). Trimming took 6 bases from V and 4 from J, leaving 17 bases between them. The CDR3 has 14 residues. In DNA form, the CDR3 reads TGCAGTGCGACGTGGCGGGGAGGTGCAGATACGCAGTATTTT. This gives the protein CSATWRGGADTQYF.

This sequence joins TRBV7-6 and TRBJ2-3; 8 bases align to TRBD2. V was pared by 2 bases and J by 6 bases, with 16 bases of the junction left unmatched. The CDR3 extends over 18 amino acids. The germline V gene encodes CDR1 SGHVS and CDR2 FNYEAQ. CDR3 DNA: TGTGCCAGCAGCTTAAATGCACTAGCGGAGCGGATCGAGGATACGCAGTATTTT. This translates into CASSLNALAERIEDTQYF.

This clonotype was seen only a few times. V is TRBV5-1 and J is TRBJ2-5, with D maybe TRBD2 (5 bases). Trimming cost V 7 bases and J 3 bases, with 16 bases left between them. Per germline, CDR1 SGHRS and CDR2 YFSETQ. CDR3 length: 14 amino acids. CDR3 in amino acids: CASSTGNKEETQYF. CDR3 in DNA: TGCGCCAGCTCGACGGGAAACAAGGAAGAGACCCAGTACTTC.

The rearrangement uses TRBV5-5 and TRBJ2-4; 13 positions match TRBD2. Germline CDR1 is SGHKS and CDR2 is YYEKEE (reference sequence). Germline trimming cut 5 bases from V and 1 base from J; bases unmatched to any gene: 6. This CDR3 spans 17 amino acids. The CDR3 DNA reads as TGTGCCAGCAGTTACCGGACTAGCGGGAGTGCCAAAAACATTCAGTACTTC. Its translation is CASSYRTSGSAKNIQYF.

This clonotype turned up a few times. V is TRBV9 and J is TRBJ2-1; 8 positions match TRBD2. The CDR3 has 16 amino acids. Per germline, CDR1 SGDLS and CDR2 YYNGEE. V was clipped by 3 bases and J by 2 bases; unmatched bases: 7. The CDR3 is CASSDRAGAAYNEQFF. CDR3 nucleotide sequence: TGTGCCAGCAGCGACCGAGCGGGGGCGGCCTACAATGAGCAGTTCTTC.

The chain employs TRBV7-8 and TRBJ2-2, with 12 positions matching TRBD2. Trimming cost V 1 base and J 5 bases; bases outside gene matches: 2. Germline V gene lookup returns CDR1 SGHVS and CDR2 FQNEAQ. The CDR3 runs to 16 residues. The CDR3 protein is CASSLVLAGGTGELFF. CDR3 nucleotides: TGTGCCAGCAGCTTAGTTCTAGCGGGGGGGACCGGGGAGCTGTTTTTT.

The CDR3 DNA reads as TGTGCCATCAGTAATATGGTGGGGGGGTACCAAGAGACCCAGTACTTC. It is translated as CAISNMVGGYQETQYF. The V gene is TRBV10-3, the J gene TRBJ2-5, with 7 bases that match TRBD2. J was trimmed by 0 bases and V by 5 bases; bases with no gene match: 9. Germline lookup yields CDR1 ENHRY and CDR2 SYGVKD. The CDR3 loop spans 16 amino acids.

The chain has TRBV10-3 and TRBJ1-4, with a tentative D call TRBD1 (5 bases). Germline CDR1 reads ENHRY; CDR2 reads SYGVKD. The CDR3 spans 13 residues. Written as DNA, the CDR3 is TGTGCTTCCTCGCTGGGGGCTAATGAAAAACTGTTTTTT. Amino acids: CASSLGANEKLFF.

V usage is TRBV4-1 and J usage is TRBJ2-5; TRBD1 might be the D (7 bases). V was trimmed by 5 bases and J by 2 bases, leaving 12 bases between them. This CDR3 has 14 amino acids. Germline V gene sequence: CDR1 MGHRA, CDR2 YSYEKL. CDR3 nucleotide sequence: TGCGCCAGCAGCACTGCAGGGGGGCAAGAGACCCAGTACTTC. This gives the protein CASSTAGGQETQYF.

This clonotype occurred a few times. The rearrangement joins TRBV7-2 to TRBJ2-7, with D perhaps given as TRBD1 or TRBD2 (5 bases each). Trimming removed 0 bases from V and 3 bases from J, with 9 bases in between. The CDR3 is made up of 14 amino acids. CDR1 is SGHTA, CDR2 FQGNSA, per germline. The DNA for the CDR3 is TGTGCCAGCAGCTTAGCTAAGGGGAGCTACGAGCAGTACTTC. As protein: CASSLAKGSYEQYF.

Concerning this clonotype itself: The junction and the germline gene differ at one end; a read error may be behind it. The V call is TRBV5-1, the J call TRBJ2-5; tentatively, D is TRBD2 (6 bases). This CDR3 comprises 15 residues. CDR1 and CDR2 from the germline V gene are SGHRS and YFSETQ. The CDR3 is CAGSREGSGGETQYF. For the CDR3, the DNA is TGCGCCGGCAGCCGGGAAGGGTCAGGAGGGGAGACCCAGTACTTC. The full variable domain, in which reference TRBV5-1 and TRBJ2-5 provide the parts outside the CDR3, is KAGVTQTPRYLIKTRGQQVTLSCSPISGHRSVSWYQQTPGQGLQFLFEYFSETQRNKGNFPGRFSGRQFSNSRSEMNVSTLELGDSALYLCAGSREGSGGETQYFGPGTRLLVL.

In its sample, this clonotype was seen a few times. The chain joins TRBV10-1 to TRBJ2-5, with D possibly being TRBD1 (5 bases). The J call is uncertain, as TRBJ2-1 better fits the DNA end. Per germline, CDR1 WNHNN and CDR2 SYGVQD (reference sequence). This CDR3 is built from 15 residues. CDR3 sequence reads: CASSERQGGINEQFF. The CDR3 DNA follows: TGCGCCAGCAGTGAAAGGCAGGGCGGTATCAATGAGCAGTTCTTC.

In its sample, this clonotype was seen a few times. The chain is built from TRBV10-3 and TRBJ2-2, with TRBD2 identical over 16 bases. The CDR3 contains 18 residues. In germline, CDR1 is ENHRY, CDR2 SYGVKD. J gave up 0 bases and V 4 bases, and 2 bases lay outside the gene matches. The CDR3 protein is CAISAGTSGRANTGELFF. The CDR3 DNA sequence: TGTGCCATCAGTGCTGGGACTAGCGGGAGGGCGAACACCGGGGAGCTGTTTTTT.

The V and J genes are TRBV12-3 or TRBV12-4 and TRBJ2-5; tentatively, D is TRBD1 or TRBD2 (5 bases each). The J call is in doubt because the DNA end fits TRBJ2-1 better. CDR3 length: 14 amino acids. The CDR3 here is CASSLAQGRHEQFF. DNA for the CDR3: TGTGCCAGCAGTTTAGCGCAGGGACGCCATGAGCAGTTCTTC.

The chain recombines TRBV29-1 with TRBJ1-1; no reliable D call. V was cut by 7 bases and J by 0 bases, with 12 bases left in between. The germline V gene has CDR1 SQVTM and CDR2 ANQGSEA. The CDR3 sequence is 13 residues long. The chain's CDR3 is CSADLALNTEAFF. DNA of the CDR3: TGCAGCGCTGATTTAGCCTTGAACACTGAAGCTTTCTTT.